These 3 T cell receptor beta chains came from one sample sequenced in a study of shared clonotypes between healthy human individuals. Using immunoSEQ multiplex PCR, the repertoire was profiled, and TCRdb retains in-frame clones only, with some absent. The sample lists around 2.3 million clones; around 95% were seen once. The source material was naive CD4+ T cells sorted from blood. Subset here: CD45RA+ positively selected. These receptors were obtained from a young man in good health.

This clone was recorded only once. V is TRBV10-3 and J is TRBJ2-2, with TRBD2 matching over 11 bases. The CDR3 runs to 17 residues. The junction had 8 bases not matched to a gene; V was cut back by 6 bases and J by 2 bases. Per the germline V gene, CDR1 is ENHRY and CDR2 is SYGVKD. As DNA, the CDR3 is TGTGCCATCAGGTCGACTAGCGGGGCGCCAAACACCGGGGAGCTGTTTTTT. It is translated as CAIRSTSGAPNTGELFF.

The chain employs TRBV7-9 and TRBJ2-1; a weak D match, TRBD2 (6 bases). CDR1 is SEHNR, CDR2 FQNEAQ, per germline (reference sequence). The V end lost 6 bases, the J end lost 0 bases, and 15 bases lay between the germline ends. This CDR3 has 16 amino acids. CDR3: CASSLVRAGSYNEQFF. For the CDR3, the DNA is TGTGCCAGCAGTCTCGTAAGAGCGGGCTCCTACAATGAGCAGTTCTTC.

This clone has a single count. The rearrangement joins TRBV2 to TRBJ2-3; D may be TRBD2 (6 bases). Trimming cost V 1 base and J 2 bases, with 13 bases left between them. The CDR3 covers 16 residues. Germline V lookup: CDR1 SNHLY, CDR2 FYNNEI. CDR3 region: CASSEGGGRTTDTQYF. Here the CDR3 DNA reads TGTGCCAGCAGTGAAGGAGGAGGGAGGACCACAGATACGCAGTATTTT.